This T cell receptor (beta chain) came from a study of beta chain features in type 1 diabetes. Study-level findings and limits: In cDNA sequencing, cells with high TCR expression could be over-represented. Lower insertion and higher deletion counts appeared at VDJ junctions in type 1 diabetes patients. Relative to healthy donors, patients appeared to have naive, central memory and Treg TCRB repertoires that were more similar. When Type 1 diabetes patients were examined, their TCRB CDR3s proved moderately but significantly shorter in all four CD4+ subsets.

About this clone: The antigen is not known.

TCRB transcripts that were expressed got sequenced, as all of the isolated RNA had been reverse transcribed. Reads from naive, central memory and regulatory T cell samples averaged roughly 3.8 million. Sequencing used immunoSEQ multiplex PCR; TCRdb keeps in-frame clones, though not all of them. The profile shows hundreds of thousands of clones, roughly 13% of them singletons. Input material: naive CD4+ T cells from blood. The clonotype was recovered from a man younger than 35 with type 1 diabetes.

CDR3 residues: CASSLGRGSTDTQYF. CDR3 DNA sequence: TGTGCCAGCAGCTTGGGCAGGGGGAGCACAGATACGCAGTATTTT. The chain has TRBV5-4 and TRBJ2-3; TRBD1 agrees at 7 bases. The CDR3 covers 15 residues. Germline-derived CDR1 and CDR2 are SGHNT and YYREEE (reference sequence). V shed 0 bases and J 0 bases; nucleotides not matched to a gene: 1.